Described below is a single T cell receptor beta chain sequence and its context. Its antigen is as yet unknown. Profiling relied on immunoSEQ multiplex PCR, and the TCRdb table lists in-frame clones only, not all of them. The sample has under 150,000 clones, 85% to 95% seen once. The data were obtained in a study of T cell responses to AZD1222 COVID-19 vaccine. Overall study findings and caveats: The study reported that nearly half of spike-specific TCRs target unmutated variant regions. Just a handful of AZD1222 recipients tested seropositive at baseline.

Germline CDR1 MNHNY, CDR2 SVGAGI (reference sequence). The CDR3 is made up of 13 amino acids. Trimming took off 9 bases at V and 2 bases at J, with 12 bases between the two ends. The sample in question was peripheral blood, obtained on day 0 of AZD1222 vaccination. This receptor was obtained from an adult in good health. V is TRBV6-6 and J is TRBJ2-3; a weak D match, TRBD1 (5 bases). CDR3 amino acids: CASKGRSTDTQYF. In nucleotides, the CDR3 is TGTGCCAGTAAGGGGCGGTCCACAGATACGCAGTATTTT.